This T cell receptor (beta chain) comes out of a study of shared clonotypes between healthy human individuals. Study-level information: Per donor, three plates held CD4 naive cells, three held CD4 memory, two held CD8 naive and one held CD8 memory.

Germline V gene data show CDR1 as SEHNR and CDR2 as FQNEAQ (reference sequence). The CDR3 extends over 12 amino acids. Trimming took off 7 bases at V and 2 bases at J, with 8 bases between the two ends. The method was immunoSEQ multiplex PCR; TCRdb's version includes in-frame clones alone and lacks a portion of them. Here the sample spans about 120,000 clones, more than 65% being singletons. Material: memory CD8+ T cells sorted from blood. The sample's subset: CD45RO+ cells pooled with CCR7-negative TemRA cells. The sequence came from a woman aged 25 to 45 in good health. The chain employs TRBV7-9 and TRBJ1-2; D is unresolved. CDR3 residues: CASKRTNYGYTF. The CDR3 DNA follows: TGTGCCAGCAAAAGAACAAACTATGGCTACACCTTC.